The sequence of this TCR beta chain was determined in a study of breast tumors, draining lymph nodes, adjacent tissues. TCRdb passed the multiplex PCR reads through MiXCR, listing each CDR3 protein once. Of approximately 130,000 distinct CDR3 sequences listed, under 25% were seen once; the top ten hold under 3%. The lymph nodes were axillary draining lymph nodes from breast cancer patients. Study results and limitations: Tumor repertoires ranked between lymph nodes and nontumor tissue in diversity, with V and J gene preferences. Findings are consistent with lymph node origin and intratumoral expansion of most tumor T cells. That most tumor T cells come from lymph nodes remained unproven.

This clonotype has ten or more counts. Its antigen remains unknown. The CDR3 is made up of 13 amino acids. Trimming shortened V by 2 bases and J by 10 bases, and 12 bases separated the two germline ends. The germline V gene encodes CDR1 MNHEY and CDR2 SMNVEV (reference sequence). This chain joins TRBV27 and TRBJ2-1; maybe TRBD2 (5 bases). The sequence was collected from a female donor with breast cancer. Some clones in this sample may be carry-over from other donors' samples. The source material was axillary lymph node tissue. The CDR3 DNA reads as TGTGCCAGCAGTTTAACTGGGTCGGGGGAGCAGTTCTTC. As protein: CASSLTGSGEQFF.